Below are 8 T cell receptor beta chains sequenced from a single sample in a study of T cells after yellow fever vaccination. TCRdb re-called the 5' RACE reads with MiXCR, one entry per CDR3 protein. The data show around 350,000 distinct CDR3 sequences, with about 6.2% seen just once and about 15% held by the top ten. Sequencing used PBMCs, obtained 5 days after the yellow fever booster vaccination. Receptors were obtained from a man aged 25-45 years who received the YFV17D yellow fever vaccine.

This clonotype was recorded at least ten times. The chain has TRBV27 and TRBJ2-1; D is ambiguous. CDR3 length equals 19 residues. V was pared by 0 bases and J by 8 bases, with 26 bases between. Germline-derived CDR1 and CDR2 are MNHEY and SMNVEV (reference sequence). The CDR3 loop is CASSLSLRSRPRSSDEQFF. CDR3 sequence (DNA): TGTGCCAGCAGTTTATCCCTAAGGTCCCGTCCCCGAAGCAGCGATGAGCAGTTCTTC.

The rearrangement links TRBV20-1 to TRBJ2-2; D call uncertain. The V gene lost 1 base and the J gene lost 0 bases, with 3 bases spanning the gap. Germline-derived CDR1 and CDR2 are DFQATT and SNEGSKA (reference sequence). This CDR3 is 13 amino acids long. CDR3 region: CSARATNTGELFF. CDR3 coding DNA: TGCAGTGCTAGAGCGACGAACACCGGGGAGCTGTTTTTT.

The chain combines TRBV5-4 with TRBJ2-5, with 9 bases matching TRBD2. In germline, CDR1 is SGHNT, CDR2 YYREEE (reference sequence). CDR3 size: 15 residues. Germline trimming cut 0 bases from V and 3 bases from J; bases unmatched to any gene: 3. For the CDR3, the DNA is TGTGCCAGCAGCTTGGTTCTAGCGGGGAAAGAGACCCAGTACTTC. Protein: CASSLVLAGKETQYF. The whole variable domain, remainder taken from reference TRBV5-4 and TRBJ2-5, is ETGVTQSPTHLIKTRGQQVTLRCSSQSGHNTVSWYQQALGQGPQFIFQYYREEENGRGNFPPRFSGLQFPNYSSELNVNALELDDSALYLCASSLVLAGKETQYFGPGTRLLVL.

This clonotype appeared a few times. This sequence joins TRBV23-1 and TRBJ2-1; 9 bases fit TRBD2. TRBV23-1 is sorted into the ORF group, with uncertain function. There are 16 residues in the CDR3. V dropped 4 bases and J dropped 4; count of bases not matched to a gene: 8. The CDR3 region is CASSPARLAAYNEQFF. CDR3 nucleotides: TGCGCCAGCAGTCCGGCTCGACTAGCGGCTTACAATGAGCAGTTCTTC.

The sample holds one count of this clonotype. The chain combines TRBV11-2 with TRBJ2-5; 13 positions agree with TRBD2. The germline gives CDR1 SGHAT, CDR2 FQNNGV. The V segment lost 2 bases and the J segment 5 bases; nucleotides outside the gene matches: 14. The CDR3 is 19 amino acids. CDR3 protein: CASSLLITSGRAAHETQYF. CDR3 nucleotides: TGTGCCAGCAGCTTATTGATTACTAGCGGGAGGGCCGCGCATGAGACCCAGTACTTC.

This clonotype occurred many times. The genes are TRBV2 and TRBJ2-2, with D unresolved. Germline lookup yields CDR1 SNHLY and CDR2 FYNNEI. CDR3 length: 14 residues. Trimming cost V 6 bases and J 9 bases, with 17 bases left between them. DNA of the CDR3: TGTGCCAGCAGGATCCCAGGTCTAGAAAGGGAGCTGTTTTTT. Its translation: CASRIPGLERELFF.

The rearrangement uses TRBV7-2 and TRBJ2-7, with TRBD2 matching over 9 bases. Per the germline V gene, CDR1 is SGHTA and CDR2 is FQGNSA. This CDR3 has 14 amino acids. The junction had 5 bases not matched to a gene; V was cut back by 4 bases and J by 4 bases. This chain's CDR3 is CASSSSGNLYEQYF. The CDR3 coding sequence is TGTGCCAGCAGCTCTAGCGGGAATTTGTACGAGCAGTACTTC. Drawing the rest from reference TRBV7-2 and TRBJ2-7, the complete variable domain is GAGVSQSPSNKVTEKGKDVELRCDPISGHTALYWYRQSLGQGLEFLIYFQGNSAPDKSGLPSDRFSAERTGGSVSTLTIQRTQQEDSAVYLCASSSSGNLYEQYFGPGTRLTVT.

This clonotype was counted ten times or more. J is TRBJ2-6 and V is TRBV28; TRBD1 agrees at 7 bases. V shed 7 bases, J shed 1 base, and the junction held 4 bases outside the gene matches. The CDR3 covers 15 residues. The germline gives CDR1 MDHEN, CDR2 SYDVKM. Here the CDR3 DNA reads TGTGCCAGCAAATACAGGGGATCTGGGGCCAACGTCCTGACTTTC. Translating gives CASKYRGSGANVLTF.